This T cell receptor beta chain was obtained from a study of blood T cell repertoires in COVID-19. Across the study: The United States, Italy and Spain provided the acute and convalescent COVID-19 samples. Sample material is recorded as cDNA or gDNA derived from T cells, B-cell-depleted T cells, or PBMCs.

The V end lost 4 bases, the J end lost 5 bases, and 17 bases lay between the germline ends. Per germline, CDR1 LGHNA and CDR2 YSLEER. The CDR3 extends over 15 amino acids. The authors' processing: Amplified reference gene primers provided the basis for estimating nucleated cell counts. Assay: immunoSEQ multiplex PCR; the TCRdb copy retains only in-frame clones and omits some. V, J and clone size are those of that table, while D and trimming were read from the DNA. The sample yields roughly 200,000 clones, 70% to 90% seen once. This chain uses TRBV4-3 with TRBJ2-5, with D hard to call. This receptor was obtained from a woman under 30 who had recovered from COVID-19. The specimen sequenced was peripheral blood. This CDR3 reads CASSPIPWYEETQYF. The CDR3 coding sequence is TGCGCCAGCAGCCCCATCCCGTGGTATGAGGAGACCCAGTACTTC.